This T cell receptor beta chain came from a study of T cells after somatic rescue of genetic block (dated by TCRdb to 2018 to 2020). Study-level background: What the study looked at was long-term robustness, specifically in a T-cell system that came about through somatic rescue of a genetic block in T-cell development.

The library was generated by the immunoSEQ multiplex PCR assay. Drawn from immuneACCESS, this table holds only the in-frame rearrangements with V and J called that TCRdb kept. Clones are partly lost; checked studies trace under half to an unresolved V gene and leave the rest unexplained. The sample profile shows 68,000 or so clones; 80% to 95% of them were found once. The biggest ten clones account for about 2.9% of the sample. On this clone: The antigen it binds to is not known. The record has no base qualities; no much larger clone is one base away.

Per the germline V gene, SNHLY is the CDR1 and FYNNEI is the CDR2. V lost 7 bases and J lost 7 bases; the stretch between them is 19 bases long. The CDR3 numbers 14 residues from cysteine through phenylalanine. Only the CDR3 DNA is retained, 42 bases long and in frame from the first base. This chain joins TRBV2 to TRBJ1-2, with TRBD1 as a weak D call on 5 bases. This TCR was sampled from a man aged 40-49 years. The sample comprised peripheral blood mononuclear cells (PBMCs). The CDR3 amino acid sequence is: CASTGDPARGGYTF. The nucleotides are TGTGCCAGCACGGGGGACCCAGCAAGAGGTGGCTACACCTTC. Outside the CDR3, residues come from the reference TRBV2 and TRBJ1-2 proteins, so the full variable domain is: EPEVTQTPSHQVTQMGQEVILRCVPISNHLYFYWYRQILGQKVEFLVSFYNNEISEKSEIFDDQFSVERPDGSNFTLKIRSTKLEDSAMYFCASTGDPARGGYTFGSGTRLTVV.